What follows are 32 T cell receptor beta chains derived from one specimen sequenced in a study of blood T cell repertoires in COVID-19. Generated by immunoSEQ multiplex PCR, the TCRdb table keeps only in-frame clones and is missing some. Of fewer than 650,000 clones in the sample, around 90% were seen once. Sequenced sample: peripheral blood. All receptors come from a woman aged 45-60 years with COVID-19, enrolled during active disease.

This rearrangement joins TRBV19 to TRBJ1-5; D is undetermined. V shed 3 bases and J shed 1 base, with 13 bases lying between them. The CDR3 has 16 residues. CDR1 LNHDA and CDR2 SQIVND come from the germline V gene (reference sequence). The CDR3 spells CASSILETVSNQPQHF. CDR3 nucleotide sequence: TGTGCCAGTAGTATCTTGGAGACGGTGAGCAATCAGCCCCAGCATTTT.

The J gene is TRBJ1-2, the V gene TRBV10-1; D possibly corresponds to TRBD1 (6 bases). Germline V gives CDR1 WNHNN, CDR2 SYGVQD (reference sequence). This CDR3 has 13 amino acids. Trimming took 10 bases from V and 4 from J, leaving 16 bases between them. The CDR3 loop is CATPDSLSYGYTF. The CDR3 bases are TGCGCCACTCCGGACAGCCTGTCCTATGGCTACACCTTC.

V and J are TRBV11-2 and TRBJ2-7; perhaps TRBD2 as D (7 bases). V shed 1 base and J shed 4 bases, with 14 bases lying between them. Looked up from germline, CDR1 is SGHAT and CDR2 is FQNNGV. CDR3 length: 15 amino acids. CDR3 residues: CASSLAAGATYEQYF. The CDR3, as DNA: TGTGCCAGCAGCTTAGCCGCGGGGGCCACATACGAGCAGTACTTC.

In DNA form, the CDR3 reads TGTGCCAGCAAGGGCCCGGACAGGGGTATAGAGTCACCCCTCCACTTT. Its translation is CASKGPDRGIESPLHF. V and J are TRBV4-2 and TRBJ1-6; TRBD1 aligns across 9 bases. The trim removed 7 bases at V and 10 bases at J, leaving 14 bases unmatched. Germline values: CDR1 LGHNA, CDR2 YNFKEQ. The CDR3 runs to 16 residues.

The chain has TRBV6-1 and TRBJ1-2, with D possibly being TRBD1 (6 bases). The CDR3 runs to 17 residues. Per germline, CDR1 MNHNS and CDR2 SASEGT. V was cut by 4 bases and J by 5 bases, with 23 bases left in between. DNA of the CDR3: TGTGCCAGCAGTGTCCGGGACACGCTCCTAAATCCTTATGGCTACACCTTC. It codes for CASSVRDTLLNPYGYTF.

This chain joins TRBV6-1 and TRBJ1-1; 7 nucleotides agree with TRBD1. CDR1 and CDR2 from the germline V gene are MNHNS and SASEGT. Germline trimming cut 3 bases from V and 0 bases from J; bases unmatched to any gene: 10. CDR3 length: 17 amino acids. The CDR3 reads CASSETGTGVLNTEAFF. DNA of the CDR3: TGTGCCAGCAGTGAGACAGGGACCGGCGTATTGAACACTGAAGCTTTCTTT.

The chain is built from TRBV19 and TRBJ1-4; 10 bases align to TRBD1. In germline, CDR1 is LNHDA, CDR2 SQIVND (reference sequence). This CDR3 comprises 13 residues. With 5 bases clipped from V and 8 bases from J, the junction kept 2 bases outside the gene matches. The CDR3 DNA sequence: TGTGCCAGTAGTGGGACAGGGGAAGAAAAACTGTTTTTT. Protein product: CASSGTGEEKLFF.

In the case of this clone: Distinct nucleotide sequences in the sample also encode this CDR3. The J gene is TRBJ2-7, the V gene TRBV19; TRBD1 agrees at 9 bases. V trimming: 5 bases; J trimming: 2 bases; junction bases outside the gene matches: 4. CDR1 and CDR2 from the germline V gene are LNHDA and SQIVND (reference sequence). The CDR3 is 14 residues long. The CDR3: CASSPRQGAYEQYF. CDR3 coding DNA: TGTGCCAGTAGTCCACGACAGGGGGCCTACGAGCAGTACTTC.

The rearrangement links TRBV18 to TRBJ2-1; 9 bases align to TRBD2. In germline, CDR1 is KGHSH, CDR2 LQKENI. V was pared by 4 bases and J by 6 bases, with 4 bases of the junction left unmatched. This CDR3 spans 14 amino acids. The CDR3, as DNA: TGTGCCAGCTCACTAGCGGGGGCCACCAATGAGCAGTTCTTC. This gives the protein CASSLAGATNEQFF.

J is TRBJ2-3 and V is TRBV6-5; 10 nucleotides match TRBD2. V was clipped by 6 bases and J by 8 bases; unmatched bases: 8. The germline CDR1 and CDR2 sequences are MNHEY and SVGAGI. CDR3 size: 14 residues. DNA for the CDR3: TGTGCCAGCAGAACAGCGGGGGGGCCGGGTACGCAGTATTTT. Residues: CASRTAGGPGTQYF.

The chain couples TRBV12-3 or TRBV12-4 to TRBJ1-2, with TRBD1 matching 7 bases. Losses at the gene ends were 6 bases for V and 4 bases for J; bases not matched to a gene: 5. The CDR3 has 13 residues. Here the CDR3 reads CASRRDSFYGYTF. Written as DNA, the CDR3 is TGTGCCAGCAGACGGGACAGTTTCTATGGCTACACCTTC.

This clone was observed a handful of times. This specimen includes other DNA sequences encoding the same CDR3. The chain is built from TRBV5-5 and TRBJ1-1; maybe TRBD1 (5 bases). CDR3 length: 13 amino acids. The V end was cut by 2 bases, the J end by 3 bases, with 8 bases between. The V gene's germline CDR1 is SGHKS and CDR2 YYEKEE (reference sequence). The CDR3 sequence: CASSFRVDTEAFF. As DNA, the CDR3 is TGTGCCAGCAGCTTCAGGGTCGACACTGAAGCTTTCTTT. Looking up the rest from reference TRBV5-5 and TRBJ1-1 gives the full variable domain: DAGVTQSPTHLIKTRGQQVTLRCSPISGHKSVSWYQQVLGQGPQFIFQYYEKEERGRGNFPDRFSARQFPNYSSELNVNALLLGDSALYLCASSFRVDTEAFFGQGTRLTVV.

The chain carries TRBV3-1 (or the pseudogene TRBV3-2) and TRBJ1-5; unclear D gene. The CDR3 length is 14 residues. Germline V gives CDR1 LGHDT, CDR2 YNNKEL (reference sequence). V shed 0 bases and J shed 3 bases, with 6 bases lying between them. The CDR3 loop reads CASSQDTVNQPQHF. CDR3 DNA: TGTGCCAGCAGCCAAGATACGGTCAATCAGCCCCAGCATTTT.

Turning to this clone: Other nucleotide sequences in the sample specify the same CDR3. The chain links TRBV9 to TRBJ2-5; 10 nucleotides align to TRBD2. The CDR3 runs 15 residues. Germline V lookup: CDR1 SGDLS, CDR2 YYNGEE. Trimming cost V 0 bases and J 1 base; bases outside gene matches: 0. DNA of the CDR3: TGTGCCAGCAGCGTAGTAGCGGGGGGCCAAGAGACCCAGTACTTC. Protein sequence: CASSVVAGGQETQYF.

The chain uses TRBV19 and TRBJ1-3, with 8 bases that match TRBD1. Germline trimming cut 5 bases from V and 0 bases from J; bases unmatched to any gene: 6. CDR3 length equals 16 residues. The germline gives CDR1 LNHDA, CDR2 SQIVND (reference sequence). As DNA, the CDR3 is TGTGCCAGTAGTCTGACAGGGGATCGCTCTGGAAACACCATATATTTT. Translated: CASSLTGDRSGNTIYF.

The rearrangement uses TRBV9 and TRBJ2-3, with D perhaps matching TRBD2 (6 bases). CDR1 is SGDLS, CDR2 YYNGEE, per germline. The CDR3 has 16 amino acids. Between the trimmed V and J ends, which lost 0 bases and 0 bases, there was a span of 11 bases. CDR3 sequence (DNA): TGTGCCAGCAGCGTAGGTGGGGGGTTTAGCACAGATACGCAGTATTTT. It specifies CASSVGGGFSTDTQYF.

The chain is built from TRBV4-2 and TRBJ2-7; 9 bases map to TRBD2. The CDR3 runs 16 residues. J was trimmed by 6 bases and V by 3 bases; bases with no gene match: 12. Germline loops: CDR1 LGHNA, CDR2 YNFKEQ. CDR3 in amino acids: CASSQLPGLARPEQYF. As DNA, the CDR3 is TGTGCCAGCAGCCAGCTTCCGGGACTAGCTCGTCCCGAGCAGTACTTC.

Comments on this clone: The same CDR3 is also encoded by other DNA sequences in this sample. This sequence joins TRBV19 and TRBJ1-6; 7 bases map to TRBD1. Germline V gene sequence: CDR1 LNHDA, CDR2 SQIVND (reference sequence). V dropped 3 bases and J dropped 8; count of bases not matched to a gene: 1. There are 13 residues in the CDR3. CDR3 region: CASSIDRDSPLHF. As DNA, the CDR3 is TGTGCCAGTAGTATCGACAGGGATTCACCCCTCCACTTT.

There are a few counts of this clone. The sample has other DNA sequences that encode this CDR3 too. This chain joins TRBV29-1 and TRBJ2-6; D is unresolved. V lost 5 bases, J lost 0 bases, and 8 bases lay in between. The CDR3 is 14 amino acids. Germline values: CDR1 SQVTM, CDR2 ANQGSEA. DNA of the CDR3: TGCAGCGTTCTAGATACCTCTGGGGCCAACGTCCTGACTTTC. Its protein is CSVLDTSGANVLTF.

The CDR3 nucleotides read TGTGCCAGCTCAAGTAACAGGGCCAATGAGCAGTTCTTC. Residues: CASSSNRANEQFF. The V and J genes are TRBV18 and TRBJ2-1, with TRBD1 as a possible D gene (6 bases). The CDR3 runs to 13 residues. Germline CDR1 is KGHSH and CDR2 is LQKENI. V lost 5 bases and J 6 bases, leaving 11 bases between the germline ends. Drawing the rest from reference TRBV18 and TRBJ2-1, the complete variable domain is NAGVMQNPRHLVRRRGQEARLRCSPMKGHSHVYWYRQLPEEGLKFMVYLQKENIIDESGMPKERFSAEFPKEGPSILRIQQVVRGDSAAYFCASSSNRANEQFFGPGTRLTVL.

This clone was detected once. V and J are TRBV25-1 and TRBJ2-3; TRBD2 aligns across 10 bases. CDR1 is MGHDK and CDR2 is SYGVNS in the germline V gene. The CDR3 has 17 residues. V was pared by 1 base and J by 4 bases, with 8 bases of the junction left unmatched. The CDR3 sequence: CASSESRTSGSADTQYF. CDR3 sequence (DNA): TGTGCCAGCAGTGAATCCCGGACTAGCGGTTCTGCAGATACGCAGTATTTT.

There are a few counts of this clone. CDR3 sequence reads: CAWSLAGDQPQHF. In DNA, the CDR3 is TGTGCCTGGAGTCTGGCGGGGGATCAGCCCCAGCATTTT. This rearrangement joins TRBV30 to TRBJ1-5; tentative D call: TRBD1 (5 bases). Trimming shortened V by 2 bases and J by 5 bases, and 10 bases separated the two germline ends. Germline V CDR1 and CDR2: GTSNPN, SVGIG (reference sequence). This CDR3 region has 13 residues.

This chain joins TRBV5-1 and TRBJ1-1; unclear D gene. Trimming shortened V by 4 bases and J by 1 base, and 8 bases separated the two germline ends. This CDR3 has 13 amino acids. CDR1 and CDR2 from the germline V gene are SGHRS and YFSETQ. The chain's CDR3 is CASSLQWNTEAFF. The CDR3 DNA sequence: TGCGCCAGCAGCCTACAGTGGAACACTGAAGCTTTCTTT.

The CDR3 region is CASRPEGQGTYEQYF. CDR3 bases: TGTGCCAGCAGACCAGAGGGACAGGGCACCTACGAGCAGTACTTC. This rearrangement joins TRBV27 to TRBJ2-7; 9 bases agree with TRBD1. Per germline, CDR1 MNHEY and CDR2 SMNVEV (reference sequence). V lost 6 bases to trimming and J lost 2 bases; unmatched junction nucleotides: 8. This CDR3 has 15 amino acids.

This clone appeared a few times. The V call is TRBV7-9, the J call TRBJ2-7, with unresolved D. Trimming stripped 4 bases from V and 3 bases from J, with 7 bases between. Germline CDR1 reads SEHNR; CDR2 reads FQNEAQ (reference sequence). The CDR3 spans 12 residues. This chain's CDR3 is CASSWSGYEQYF. The CDR3 coding sequence is TGTGCCAGCAGCTGGTCAGGCTACGAGCAGTACTTC.

CDR3 DNA: TGTGCCACCAGCAGAGACAGGTTTAACTATGGCTACACCTTC. Protein product: CATSRDRFNYGYTF. The chain employs TRBV15 and TRBJ1-2, with unresolved D. Germline V gives CDR1 LNHNV, CDR2 YYDKDF (reference sequence). The CDR3 is 14 residues long. Trimming pared 0 bases from V and 1 base from J, leaving 6 bases between.

J is TRBJ2-1 and V is TRBV10-3; D remains unclear. Trimming shortened V by 3 bases and J by 7 bases, and 10 bases separated the two germline ends. The CDR3 is made up of 13 amino acids. Germline V lookup: CDR1 ENHRY, CDR2 SYGVKD. CDR3 protein: CAISDGEANEQFF. CDR3 nucleotide sequence: TGTGCCATCAGTGACGGAGAGGCGAATGAGCAGTTCTTC.

The chain links TRBV28 to TRBJ1-2; TRBD1 matches at 7 bases. There are 13 residues in the CDR3. Germline V gives CDR1 MDHEN, CDR2 SYDVKM. The ends lost 7 bases at V and 4 bases at J; junction bases unmatched: 6. The CDR3 region has the DNA TGTGCCAGCATCGTGAGGACAGGCTATGGCTACACCTTC. Translated, it gives CASIVRTGYGYTF.

This chain uses TRBV6-1 with TRBJ2-2, with 9 bases matching TRBD2. Trimming took 0 bases from V and 5 from J; bases not matched to a gene: 4. This CDR3 comprises 16 residues. Germline V gives CDR1 MNHNS, CDR2 SASEGT. The CDR3 DNA reads as TGTGCCAGCAGTGAAGCGTGGCTAGCGGGGACCGGGGAGCTGTTTTTT. It codes for CASSEAWLAGTGELFF.

This clone was seen only once. The chain recombines TRBV10-3 with TRBJ2-7; no definite D call. This CDR3 is built from 20 residues. V lost 0 bases and J lost 2, with 26 bases in between. Germline lookup yields CDR1 ENHRY and CDR2 SYGVKD. In DNA form, the CDR3 reads TGTGCCATCAGTGAGTCGATCGTTCCCGTAGACTTCGACCGCACCTACGAGCAGTACTTC. Protein: CAISESIVPVDFDRTYEQYF.

The chain is built from TRBV4-1 and TRBJ1-4, with 9 bases matching TRBD1. With V trimmed by 1 base and J by 6 bases, 3 bases remained unmatched. Germline V CDR1 and CDR2: MGHRA, YSYEKL. CDR3 size: 15 residues. For the CDR3, the DNA is TGCGCCAGCAGCCAAGGGGACAGGGTAGATGAAAAACTGTTTTTT. It yields the protein CASSQGDRVDEKLFF.

The chain uses TRBV2 and TRBJ2-3; weak D call: TRBD1 (7 bases). Germline CDR1 is SNHLY and CDR2 is FYNNEI. The CDR3 loop spans 14 amino acids. V was trimmed by 7 bases and J by 1 base, leaving 12 bases between them. CDR3 in DNA: TGTGCCAGCACAGGGGGGTCTGGCACAGATACGCAGTATTTT. Its protein is CASTGGSGTDTQYF.